The 8 T cell receptor beta chains listed next were all sequenced from one sample in a study of PD-L1 blockade in urothelial cancer. The data were produced by immunoSEQ multiplex PCR, yet TCRdb's version contains in-frame clones alone and is incomplete. The data show tens of thousands of clones, with approximately 83% seen just once and 15% to 20% held by the top ten. The sample was PBMCs, taken around atezolizumab (anti-PD-L1) treatment. These receptors were collected from a man in his 60s with urothelial cancer.

J is TRBJ1-4 and V is TRBV5-1, with a possible D match to TRBD1 (5 bases). Looked up from germline, CDR1 is SGHRS and CDR2 is YFSETQ. The V and J ends lost 1 base and 8 bases respectively, with 15 bases between them. The CDR3 consists of 15 residues. This CDR3 reads CASSLYRGTGEKLFF. In nucleotides, the CDR3 is TGCGCCAGCAGCTTGTACCGGGGGACGGGGGAAAAACTGTTTTTT. Full variable domain (missing parts from reference TRBV5-1 and TRBJ1-4): KAGVTQTPRYLIKTRGQQVTLSCSPISGHRSVSWYQQTPGQGLQFLFEYFSETQRNKGNFPGRFSGRQFSNSRSEMNVSTLELGDSALYLCASSLYRGTGEKLFFGSGTQLSVL.

The genes are TRBV5-4 and TRBJ2-1, with a tentative D call TRBD2 (6 bases). Trimming took off 0 bases at V and 4 bases at J, with 14 bases between the two ends. There are 16 residues in the CDR3. CDR1 and CDR2 (germline): SGHNT, YYREEE (reference sequence). The CDR3 loop reads CASSLAGAGGYNEQFF. CDR3 bases: TGTGCCAGCAGCTTGGCCGGAGCGGGTGGGTACAATGAGCAGTTCTTC.

Only a few counts were recorded for this clone. The CDR3 loop reads CASSTHRATEAFF. CDR3 nucleotide sequence: TGTGCCAGTAGTACGCACAGGGCCACTGAAGCTTTCTTT. The genes are TRBV19 and TRBJ1-1, with a weak D call TRBD1 (6 bases). The CDR3 is 13 residues long. Trimming shortened V by 4 bases and J by 4 bases, and 10 bases separated the two germline ends. Germline-derived CDR1 and CDR2 are LNHDA and SQIVND (reference sequence).

This rearrangement joins TRBV6-6 to TRBJ1-1, with a weak D call TRBD1 (5 bases). This CDR3 is 12 amino acids long. CDR1 is MNHNY, CDR2 SVGAGI, per germline (reference sequence). Between the trimmed V and J ends, which lost 5 bases and 6 bases, there was a span of 10 bases. For the CDR3, the DNA is TGTGCCAGCAGTAGCCGGGGGGCTGAAGCTTTCTTT. Protein: CASSSRGAEAFF.

The chain carries TRBV7-8 and TRBJ2-2; D perhaps matches TRBD1 (5 bases). V lost 6 bases to trimming and J lost 5 bases, with 19 bases between them. Looked up from germline, CDR1 is SGHVS and CDR2 is FQNEAQ. CDR3 length: 16 amino acids. CDR3 residues: CASRPLPGYRTGELFF. The CDR3 bases are TGTGCCAGCAGGCCCCTCCCAGGGTATCGTACCGGGGAGCTGTTTTTT. Filled out from reference TRBV7-8 and TRBJ2-2, the complete variable domain reads GAGVSQSPRYKVAKRGQDVALRCDPISGHVSLFWYQQALGQGPEFLTYFQNEAQLDKSGLPSDRFFAERPEGSVSTLKIQRTQQEDSAVYLCASRPLPGYRTGELFFGEGSRLTVL.

This clone was picked up a small number of times. This chain uses TRBV11-3 with TRBJ2-3; 9 bases map to TRBD2. J lost 4 bases, V lost 5 bases, and 10 bases had no gene match. The CDR3 consists of 16 residues. Germline CDR1 SGHNT, CDR2 YENEEA. In DNA, the CDR3 is TGTGCCAGCAGCGCCGGGACTAGCTCATGGTCAGATACGCAGTATTTT. Translating gives CASSAGTSSWSDTQYF.

V is TRBV30 and J is TRBJ1-4; 7 positions match TRBD1. The CDR3 totals 15 residues. CDR1 is GTSNPN and CDR2 is SVGIG in the germline V gene (reference sequence). V lost 3 bases to trimming and J lost 8 bases; unmatched junction nucleotides: 12. DNA for the CDR3: TGTGCCTGGAGCGCCGAGGGGGCAAGACGGGAAAAACTGTTTTTT. This sequence encodes CAWSAEGARREKLFF.

This rearrangement joins TRBV7-2 to TRBJ2-7; D unclear. The germline gives CDR1 SGHTA, CDR2 FQGNSA. CDR3 length: 13 amino acids. Trimming removed 5 bases at V and 4 bases at J, with 12 bases between. CDR3 loop: CASSRVTEYEQYF. DNA for the CDR3: TGTGCCAGCAGCCGTGTCACTGAATACGAGCAGTACTTC.